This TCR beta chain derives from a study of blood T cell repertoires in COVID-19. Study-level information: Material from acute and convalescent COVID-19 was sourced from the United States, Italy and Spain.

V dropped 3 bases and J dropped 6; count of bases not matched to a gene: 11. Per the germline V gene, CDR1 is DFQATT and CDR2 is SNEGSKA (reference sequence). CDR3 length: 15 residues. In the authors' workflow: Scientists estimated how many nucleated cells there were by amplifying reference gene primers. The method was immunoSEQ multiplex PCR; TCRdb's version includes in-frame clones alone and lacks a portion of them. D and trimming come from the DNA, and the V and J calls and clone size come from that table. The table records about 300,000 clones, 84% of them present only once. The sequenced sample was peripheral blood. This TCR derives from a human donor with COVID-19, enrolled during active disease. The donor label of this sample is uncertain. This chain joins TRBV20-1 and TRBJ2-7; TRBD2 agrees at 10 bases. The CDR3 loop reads CSASRAGGPDGEQYF. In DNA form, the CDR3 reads TGCAGTGCTAGTAGAGCGGGAGGGCCTGACGGCGAGCAGTACTTC.